Described below is a single T cell receptor (beta chain) sequence and its context. Its antigen is currently not known. No clone much larger than this one lies a single base away; base qualities are absent. The cohort was made up of under 800 healthy bone marrow donors. Cohort members were all nominally healthy when sampled, although unrecorded immune exposures were likely present. The donor was CMV seropositive and was included in the group of 250 to 350 seropositive cohort members. A peripheral blood sample was collected from each donor, and TCR beta sequencing was performed on peripheral blood mononuclear cells. The Qiagen DNeasy Blood Extraction Kit was used to extract genomic DNA from the blood cell samples. The receptor library was made with the immunoSEQ multiplex PCR assay. The multiplex PCR relied on a mix of 60 forward primers for TCR Vbeta segments and 13 reverse primers for TCR Jbeta segments. The CDR3 region of rearranged TCR beta genes was amplified from genomic DNA by a multiplex PCR assay. The Illumina HiSeq System was used to sequence the amplified TCR beta libraries as 87-base-pair reads. Under the source paper's analysis protocol: Across the 500 to 850 repertoires, a later analysis counted some 80 million unique TCR beta chains, 9.5 million to 12 million of which were shared by at least two donors. Raw reads were error-corrected and collapsed into unique sequences with a nearest-neighbor algorithm that merged closely related sequences to remove PCR and sequencing errors. Alignment of CDR3 sequences to IMGT reference sequences was used to assign V, D and J gene segments. For a sequence to be retained, a match of at least six nucleotides was required to both a V gene segment and a J gene segment. A rearrangement counted as productive if the CDR3 had no stop codons and remained in frame with V and J, and every other rearrangement counted as non-productive. Following IMGT convention, CDR3 was defined as the stretch from the second conserved V-encoded cysteine up to the conserved J-encoded phenylalanine. The earlier analysis of about 500 of the donors excluded sequences that lacked an unambiguous match to a single V gene segment. An earlier analysis of 500 to 600 of the donors classified V segments as functional when productive rearrangements were above 56.7% and as segregating when the standard deviation between donors was above 5%. A statistical classification framework was built to diagnose cytomegalovirus status from the catalog of TCR beta chain sequences. V and J gene assignment, in a later analysis, came from comparing TCR nucleotide sequences with IMGT/GENE-DB human TR gene sequences. In a later analysis, CDR3 sequences and most-parsimonious VDJ recombination scenarios were assigned using the TCRdist pipeline. In a later analysis, each TCR beta chain was defined by its CDR3 amino acid sequence together with its V-gene family, and reads without a unique V-gene family were excluded. In a later analysis, some 600 highly shared, low-generation-probability nucleotide sequences were removed to address suspected cross-contamination and a sequencing artifact. In a later analysis, a clonal expansion index was calculated for each public chain from normalized within-repertoire ranks of inferred template counts. In a later analysis, generation probabilities were computed with a VDJ recombination model fitted to out-of-frame rearrangements, and the resulting probabilities were checked against IGoR. A later analysis scored TCR-TCR, TCR-HLA and TCR-CMV co-occurrence with hypergeometric tests, applying a repertoire-size bias correction to TCR pairs. A later analysis estimated false discovery rates by permuting HLA or CMV assignments 20 times. A later analysis grouped co-occurring TCRs with DBSCAN, adding TCRdist sequence similarity when clustering within HLA-allele-positive subsets. For co-occurrence clustering, repertoires with fewer than 30,000 or more than 120,000 public chains were excluded, along with 4 to 6 repertoires with anomalous nucleotide sharing. TCRdb retrieved this table from immuneACCESS and kept in-frame rearrangements only. Not all clones are present; in checked studies, unresolved V genes account for under half, and no reason is known for the remainder. Clone size and the V and J calls come from that table; the DNA yielded D and trimming. Across this sample there are 190,000 or so clones, with more than 65% seen only once. In total, the top ten clones hold 1.5% of the sample.

This entry belongs to a study of cytomegalovirus exposure and HLA in healthy donors (dated by TCRdb to about 2017). Turning to the overall study: In an earlier analysis of 550 to 750 of the donors, 250 to 300 Gb of sequence data and 100 million or so unique TCR beta sequences from 150 million to 200 million T cells were reported. A separate validation cohort of over 95 different subjects was used in addition to the roughly 670-subject first cohort. To predict cytomegalovirus infection status, the study combined high-throughput TCR immunosequencing, statistical association of individual TCRs with disease status, and machine learning. Among roughly 400 genotyped donors of the cohort, an average of roughly 230,000 unique TCR beta nucleotide sequences was sequenced per donor, of which 15% to 20% were non-productive. The aim of the study was to test whether cataloging public T cell receptors could identify signatures of past pathogen exposure. Rather than using new phenotypic data, the later analysis identified candidate immune exposures from TCR beta sequences and from how often those sequences occurred across donors. The T cell repertoires of 670 or so subjects were profiled by immunosequencing and related to cytomegalovirus serostatus. All discovery cohort repertoires had been generated using a single sequencing platform. An earlier analysis of around 640 of the donors used high-throughput TCR beta sequencing to judge whether each TCR beta V gene segment behaved as functional or pseudogenic. Of the roughly 400 genotyped donors, over 80% were placed in the genetic ancestry cluster associated with self-reported Caucasian donors. Several DR-DQ haplotypes were treated as single units for association and clustering because of strong linkage in the cohort. HLA typing covered class I and class II loci at four-digit resolution. Alongside the repertoire data, information on donor age, sex, ethnicity and CMV serostatus was compiled. A later genetic analysis used genome-wide SNP genotypes for about 65% of the 666 donors, treating that subset as a discovery cohort. Typing coverage varied by locus: roughly 629-640 donors for A, B, C, DRB1 and DQB1; about 520 for DQA1; approximately 610 for DPA1; about 450 for DPB1. A later analysis re-analyzed previously published TCR beta repertoires from hundreds of donors and added high-resolution HLA genotyping to study TCR occurrence patterns. An early release that covered more than 550 HLA-typed donors contained about 300 gigabases of sequencing data and 80 million or so unique TCR sequences. Study-wide conclusions, independent of this receptor: In both the original and validation cohorts, the classifier was reported to diagnose cytomegalovirus status with high specificity and sensitivity. The presence/absence analyses assumed that sequencing depth was roughly uniform across donors, and that assumption may not be true. In a later analysis, 15,000 to 20,000 TCR beta sequences were associated with specific HLA alleles at a false discovery rate of 0.05. In a later genetic analysis, fewer N-insertions in productive TCRs were reported among donors in an Asian-associated ancestry cluster than the 666-donor mean. Some 15 rarely observed V segments, including chromosome 9 orphons, were excluded from the earlier analysis of about 600 of the donors because counts were too low. Several of the top co-occurrence clusters appeared to be linked to parvovirus B19, influenza, CMV and Epstein-Barr virus, according to a later analysis. Only TCR beta chains were sequenced in this cohort, and the absence of alpha or paired-chain data limited detectable features. Some IMGT-functional V segments, including TRBV6-2 and TRBV6-3, could not be distinguished by the 87-base-pair reads and were therefore excluded. In an earlier analysis of some 500 of the donors, most TCR beta V segments appeared in productive rearrangements about 87% or about 30% of the time, broadly matching IMGT annotations. While some public TCRs were present in many individuals, most TCR sequences turned up only very rarely across donors. In the study, 150 to 200 TCR beta chains were listed as associated with cytomegalovirus. A group of highly shared sequence variants was considered likely to be a technical artifact of the sequencing pipeline. In vitro tests confirmed that a few of the cytomegalovirus-associated TCR beta chains recognize cytomegalovirus antigens. The authors suggested that the approach could potentially be extended to other disease states and immunological phenotypes. For the cohort, immune exposure information was limited to CMV serostatus. A later analysis found that most CMV-associated TCR beta chains appeared HLA-restricted, with HLA associations seemingly driven largely by CMV exposure. Strong co-occurrence of HLA alleles, especially DR and DQ, made assigning TCR associations to individual alleles difficult. In a later analysis, HLA-associated TCR beta chains were found to be more clonally expanded and to have lower generation probabilities than equally common non-associated chains. Because HLA typing was missing for some donors at each locus, association tests included only the typed subset. A further reported finding was that TCR beta sequences accurately predicted the HLA-A and HLA-B alleles for most subjects in the first cohort. Linkage disequilibrium might explain the correlated functional status among segregating V segments, but an unknown experimental factor could not be ruled out. According to a later analysis, TCR association rates differed among HLA loci, with DRB1 alleles showing the most associated TCRs and HLA-C alleles showing the fewest. V-gene and J-gene trimming of TCR beta chains was associated with a missense DCLRE1C variant in a later genetic analysis, and the association was replicated in an independent cohort.

The germline V gene (reference sequence) supplies CDR1 GTSNPN and CDR2 SVGIG. V gives up 1 base and J gives up 3 bases, and the segment between their germline ends measures 10 bases. The cysteine opens and the phenylalanine closes a CDR3 of 13 amino acids. The CDR3 DNA has 39 bases and is translated from base 1. This clonotype was obtained from a girl aged 10-17 years in good health and CMV-seropositive. This receptor chain uses TRBV30 and TRBJ2-7; D gene: possibly TRBD2, on 7 matching bases. The sample was PBMCs. The DNA sequence is given as TGTGCCTGGAGTGGAAGGGGGGGCTACGAGCAGTACTTC. Its translation reads: CAWSGRGGYEQYF.